These 29 T cell receptor beta chains came from one sample sequenced in a study of vaccination effects on CD4 cells after COVID-19. Their antigens remain unidentified. TCRdb keeps only in-frame clones here, not all; method: immunoSEQ multiplex PCR. The sample lists more than 65,000 clones; 75% to 85% were seen once. Antigen-specific CD4+ T cells were expanded with viral peptide pools in the ViraFEST assay before sequencing. Scientists isolated CD4+ T cells after a roughly nine-day culture period ended. All participants had two doses of either the BNT162b2 or mRNA-1273 vaccine. The sample consisted of CD4+ T cells from PBMCs cultured with HCoV-229E spike peptides, taken after COVID-19 vaccination. The receptors shown here come from a human donor who received a COVID-19 vaccine.

The V gene is TRBV14, the J gene TRBJ1-1; possibly TRBD1 for D (5 bases). The CDR3 loop spans 13 amino acids. Germline CDR1 reads SGHDN; CDR2 reads FVKESK. Trimming removed 1 base from V and 5 bases from J, with 8 bases in between. Here the CDR3 reads CASSQAPGTEAFF. CDR3 sequence (DNA): TGTGCCAGCAGCCAAGCGCCAGGGACTGAAGCTTTCTTT.

The chain carries TRBV13 and TRBJ2-6, with TRBD2 as a possible D gene (6 bases). The germline V and J ends were trimmed by 8 bases and 0 bases, with 14 bases remaining between them. The CDR3 contains 16 residues. CDR1 and CDR2 (germline): PRHDT, FYEKMQ (reference sequence). CDR3 in amino acids: CASQKGLGSGANVLTF. CDR3 sequence (DNA): TGTGCCAGCCAAAAGGGACTCGGCTCTGGGGCCAACGTCCTGACTTTC. Full variable domain (missing parts from reference TRBV13 and TRBJ2-6): AAGVIQSPRHLIKEKRETATLKCYPIPRHDTVYWYQQGPGQDPQFLISFYEKMQSDKGSIPDRFSAQQFSDYHSELNMSSLELGDSALYFCASQKGLGSGANVLTFGAGSRLTVL.

The V gene is TRBV4-1, the J gene TRBJ1-3; D unclear. This CDR3 comprises 13 residues. With 5 bases removed from V and 0 bases from J, the gap between germline ends came to 5 bases. The germline CDR1 and CDR2 sequences are MGHRA and YSYEKL. The CDR3 DNA reads as TGCGCCAGCAGCGCCAGCTCTGGAAACACCATATATTTT. Translated, it gives CASSASSGNTIYF.

The chain uses TRBV6-4 and TRBJ2-2, with D tentatively TRBD1 (5 bases). This CDR3 region has 14 residues. V was shortened by 0 bases and J by 7 bases, with 9 bases between the two germline ends. The V gene's germline CDR1 is MRHNA and CDR2 SNTAGT. The CDR3 reads CASSDSRVSGELFF. CDR3 DNA: TGTGCCAGCAGTGACTCCAGGGTCAGCGGGGAGCTGTTTTTT.

The CDR3 DNA is TGTGCCAGCAGCCACACGAAATCGTCAACTAATGAAAAACTGTTTTTT. The encoded protein is CASSHTKSSTNEKLFF. The rearrangement links TRBV4-2 to TRBJ1-4, with D unresolved. In germline, CDR1 is LGHNA, CDR2 YNFKEQ. Trimming left V 3 bases short and J 0 bases short, with 11 bases between. This CDR3 region has 16 residues.

This clone turned up a few times. The chain carries TRBV5-1 and TRBJ1-1; D call uncertain. V was clipped by 0 bases and J by 0 bases, with 3 bases between them. This CDR3 is 13 amino acids long. Germline V gene sequence: CDR1 SGHRS, CDR2 YFSETQ. CDR3 in amino acids: CASSLVLNTEAFF. For the CDR3, the DNA is TGCGCCAGCAGCTTGGTCCTGAACACTGAAGCTTTCTTT.

The V gene is TRBV29-1, the J gene TRBJ1-1; D gene ambiguous. CDR1 SQVTM and CDR2 ANQGSEA come from the germline V gene. Trimming stripped 3 bases from V and 1 base from J, with 9 bases between. The CDR3 has 13 amino acids. CDR3 in amino acids: CSVDSVGNTEAFF. The CDR3 nucleotides are TGCAGCGTTGACTCGGTCGGGAACACTGAAGCTTTCTTT.

The gene calls are TRBV3-1 (or the pseudogene TRBV3-2) and TRBJ2-3; tentative D call: TRBD1 (5 bases). V lost 6 bases and J lost 0, with 7 bases in between. The CDR3 has 13 amino acids. Per the germline V gene, CDR1 is LGHDT and CDR2 is YNNKEL (reference sequence). The CDR3 sequence is CASSRQSTDTQYF. The CDR3 DNA reads TGTGCCAGCAGTCGACAGAGCACAGATACGCAGTATTTT.

The chain joins TRBV30 to TRBJ2-2, with D possibly called TRBD1 or TRBD2 (5 bases each). CDR3 size: 14 residues. Looked up from germline, CDR1 is GTSNPN and CDR2 is SVGIG (reference sequence). V was clipped by 0 bases and J by 5 bases, with 10 bases between them. DNA of the CDR3: TGTGCCTGGAGTGTACTATGGGGGACCGGGGAGCTGTTTTTT. Its protein is CAWSVLWGTGELFF.

The gene calls are TRBV10-3 and TRBJ2-1; D is possibly TRBD1 (6 bases). This CDR3 contains 16 residues. The germline gives CDR1 ENHRY, CDR2 SYGVKD. With 10 bases removed from V and 4 bases from J, the gap between germline ends came to 23 bases. CDR3 amino acids: CATGQSQNPGYNEQFF. Here the CDR3 DNA reads TGTGCCACAGGACAGTCCCAAAATCCCGGTTACAATGAGCAGTTCTTC.

This clone turned up a few times. This chain joins TRBV6-5 and TRBJ1-1; 8 bases line up with TRBD1. The CDR3 extends over 14 amino acids. Germline trimming cut 6 bases from V and 1 base from J; bases unmatched to any gene: 4. In germline, CDR1 is MNHEY, CDR2 SVGAGI. CDR3 in DNA: TGTGCCAGCAGCCCCGGGACAGGGAACACTGAAGCTTTCTTT. This gives the protein CASSPGTGNTEAFF.

This clone was found once. The CDR3 loop reads CASSVGINTEAFF. The CDR3 DNA is TGCGCCAGCAGCGTAGGGATCAACACTGAAGCTTTCTTT. V usage is TRBV5-1 and J usage is TRBJ1-1; no clear D. Germline values: CDR1 SGHRS, CDR2 YFSETQ. The CDR3 length is 13 residues. The ends were cut back, 4 bases at V and 2 bases at J, with 9 bases in the middle.

The V gene is TRBV18, the J gene TRBJ1-2; D call uncertain. Germline V CDR1 and CDR2: KGHSH, LQKENI. This CDR3 has 13 residues. The V end lost 6 bases, the J end lost 4 bases, and 12 bases lay between the germline ends. CDR3 sequence: CASSLSSGYGYTF. Here the CDR3 DNA reads TGTGCCAGCTCGCTGAGCTCGGGCTATGGCTACACCTTC. The full variable domain, its missing parts supplied by reference TRBV18 and TRBJ1-2, is NAGVMQNPRHLVRRRGQEARLRCSPMKGHSHVYWYRQLPEEGLKFMVYLQKENIIDESGMPKERFSAEFPKEGPSILRIQQVVRGDSAAYFCASSLSSGYGYTFGSGTRLTVV.

The chain carries TRBV2 and TRBJ2-3, with 8 bases identical to TRBD1. The CDR3 covers 15 residues. The ends lost 4 bases at V and 5 bases at J; junction bases unmatched: 8. Germline V gene data show CDR1 as SNHLY and CDR2 as FYNNEI. CDR3 in amino acids: CASSVGRGRVDTQYF. The CDR3 DNA follows: TGTGCCAGCAGTGTCGGCAGGGGGCGTGTAGATACGCAGTATTTT.

V and J are TRBV6-5 and TRBJ1-1; D may be TRBD1 (6 bases). Germline V gives CDR1 MNHEY, CDR2 SVGAGI. This CDR3 has 15 amino acids. V gave up 6 bases and J gave up 5 bases, with 19 bases separating them. Here the CDR3 reads CASSPTPGVATEAFF. The CDR3 DNA follows: TGTGCCAGCAGCCCAACCCCAGGGGTGGCTACTGAAGCTTTCTTT.

This clone was seen a few times. The chain couples TRBV15 to TRBJ2-3; D ambiguous. Germline values: CDR1 LNHNV, CDR2 YYDKDF (reference sequence). V lost 0 bases and J lost 2, with 12 bases in between. This CDR3 contains 16 residues. In DNA, the CDR3 is TGTGCCACCAGCAGAGATATCCCGCGGTCCACAGATACGCAGTATTTT. Translated, it gives CATSRDIPRSTDTQYF.

V is TRBV9 and J is TRBJ2-4; D not resolved. The CDR3 consists of 13 residues. Trimming removed 3 bases from V and 8 bases from J, with 12 bases in between. Germline V CDR1 and CDR2: SGDLS, YYNGEE. The CDR3 reads CASSGNPGDIQYF. CDR3 DNA sequence: TGTGCCAGCAGCGGGAACCCCGGAGACATTCAGTACTTC.

Only a few counts were recorded for this clone. The genes are TRBV7-8 and TRBJ1-2, with 7 positions matching TRBD1. Germline trimming cut 5 bases from V and 0 bases from J; bases unmatched to any gene: 6. This CDR3 contains 15 residues. Germline V gives CDR1 SGHVS, CDR2 FQNEAQ. Here the CDR3 reads CASSRAGTANYGYTF. The CDR3 DNA reads as TGTGCCAGCAGCCGAGCCGGGACAGCTAACTATGGCTACACCTTC.

The chain couples TRBV9 to TRBJ2-3; D is uncertain. Germline assignment: CDR1 SGDLS and CDR2 YYNGEE. Trimming cost V 4 bases and J 2 bases, with 11 bases left between them. The CDR3 runs 14 residues. The DNA of the CDR3 is TGTGCCAGCAGCCCTCGGACGACCACAGATACGCAGTATTTT. Its protein is CASSPRTTTDTQYF.

J is TRBJ1-1 and V is TRBV6-6, with TRBD1 matching 10 bases. V was pared by 5 bases and J by 5 bases, with 11 bases of the junction left unmatched. This CDR3 is 16 amino acids long. CDR1 and CDR2 (germline): MNHNY, SVGAGI (reference sequence). For the CDR3, the DNA is TGTGCCAGCAGTCTGACAGGGGGCATGTCGAGGACTGAAGCTTTCTTT. This sequence encodes CASSLTGGMSRTEAFF.

The chain couples TRBV4-1 to TRBJ2-1; weak D call: TRBD1 (6 bases). The length of the CDR3 is 15 residues. Germline values: CDR1 MGHRA, CDR2 YSYEKL. V lost 8 bases, J lost 0 bases, and 14 bases lay in between. The CDR3 reads CASSQGASSYNEQFF. The CDR3 DNA reads as TGCGCCAGCTCACAGGGAGCAAGCTCCTACAATGAGCAGTTCTTC.

V and J are TRBV10-2 and TRBJ1-1; D unresolved. Germline V gene data show CDR1 as WSHSY and CDR2 as SAAADI. CDR3 length: 16 amino acids. V lost 4 bases and J lost 4, with 19 bases in between. CDR3 in amino acids: CASSGPPNKGGTEAFF. The CDR3 DNA reads as TGCGCCAGCAGTGGGCCTCCTAATAAAGGTGGCACTGAAGCTTTCTTT.

In this sample, this clone turned up many times. This sequence joins TRBV11-2 and TRBJ2-7; D unclear. Germline V gene lookup returns CDR1 SGHAT and CDR2 FQNNGV. The CDR3 is made up of 12 amino acids. Trimming cost V 0 bases and J 3 bases, with 3 bases left between them. In DNA, the CDR3 is TGTGCCAGCAGCTTAGACCTCTACGAGCAGTACGTC. This encodes CASSLDLYEQYV.

The chain carries TRBV14 and TRBJ1-3; 7 nucleotides line up with TRBD1. The CDR3 runs to 16 residues. J lost 2 bases, V lost 3 bases, and 7 bases had no gene match. Germline lookup yields CDR1 SGHDN and CDR2 FVKESK. CDR3 nucleotides: TGTGCCAGCAGCCAGAGACAGGGCGCCCCTGGAAACACCATATATTTT. This gives the protein CASSQRQGAPGNTIYF.

The chain joins TRBV28 to TRBJ2-3; 7 nucleotides match TRBD2. The ends lost 4 bases at V and 7 bases at J; junction bases unmatched: 8. The CDR3 sequence is 14 residues long. The germline CDR1 and CDR2 sequences are MDHEN and SYDVKM. The CDR3, as DNA: TGTGCCAGCAGTTCCCAGACTAGCTGGAATACGCAGTATTTT. This gives the protein CASSSQTSWNTQYF.

In its sample, this clone was seen once. This chain's CDR3 is CASSLRQHKGYTF. The CDR3 DNA reads TGTGCCAGCAGTCTCCGGCAACATAAAGGCTACACCTTC. J is TRBJ1-2 and V is TRBV28, with D uncertain. CDR3 size: 13 residues. V was shortened by 5 bases and J by 8 bases, with 15 bases between the two germline ends. CDR1 and CDR2 (germline): MDHEN, SYDVKM.

This clone was counted between two and nine times. The chain is built from TRBV2 and TRBJ2-1; 7 nucleotides align to TRBD2. V lost 3 bases, J lost 4 bases, and 18 bases stayed unmatched. This CDR3 comprises 19 residues. The germline CDR1 and CDR2 sequences are SNHLY and FYNNEI. CDR3 bases: TGTGCCAGCAGTGAGGCTAGCGGAGGATATTGGAGTACATACAATGAGCAGTTCTTC. It yields the protein CASSEASGGYWSTYNEQFF.

The chain has TRBV6-5 and TRBJ1-2; 8 bases match TRBD1. Germline loops: CDR1 MNHEY, CDR2 SVGAGI. The CDR3 is 15 amino acids. Germline trimming cut 4 bases from V and 4 bases from J; bases unmatched to any gene: 8. CDR3 DNA: TGTGCCAGCAGTTCTCGGACAGGGCGAACCTATGGCTACACCTTC. Translation gives CASSSRTGRTYGYTF.

The rearrangement joins TRBV10-3 to TRBJ1-5; tentatively, D is TRBD1 (6 bases). V lost 10 bases to trimming and J lost 3 bases, with 25 bases between them. The CDR3 is made up of 17 amino acids. Germline values: CDR1 ENHRY, CDR2 SYGVKD. Here the CDR3 DNA reads TGTGCCACAAAGGGAAGCATGACAGGTCAATCCAATCAGCCCCAGCATTTT. Protein: CATKGSMTGQSNQPQHF.